One sample yielded the 28 T cell receptor beta chains listed below, sequenced in a study of cytomegalovirus exposure and HLA in healthy donors. This table comes from immunoSEQ multiplex PCR, and its TCRdb copy is limited to in-frame clones, with some not included. The sample yields some 250,000 clones, around 91% seen once. The sequenced material came from PBMCs. These receptors all stem from a woman aged 25 to 39 in good health and CMV-seronegative.

The chain combines TRBV29-1 with TRBJ1-1; TRBD1 aligns across 8 bases. The CDR3 sequence is 14 residues long. Per the germline V gene, CDR1 is SQVTM and CDR2 is ANQGSEA. J lost 1 base, V lost 7 bases, and 8 bases had no gene match. DNA of the CDR3: TGCAGCGCCGTCGACAGGGGACAGAACACTGAAGCTTTCTTT. Protein product: CSAVDRGQNTEAFF.

The chain is built from TRBV9 and TRBJ2-1, with 11 bases lining up with TRBD2. V was pared by 1 base and J by 0 bases, with 9 bases of the junction left unmatched. The CDR3 is made up of 19 amino acids. Germline V lookup: CDR1 SGDLS, CDR2 YYNGEE. The CDR3 loop reads CASSVITSGSGGSYNEQFF. DNA for the CDR3: TGTGCCAGCAGCGTAATCACTAGCGGGAGCGGGGGCTCCTACAATGAGCAGTTCTTC. Full variable domain (missing parts from reference TRBV9 and TRBJ2-1): DSGVTQTPKHLITATGQRVTLRCSPRSGDLSVYWYQQSLDQGLQFLIQYYNGEERAKGNILERFSAQQFPDLHSELNLSSLELGDSALYFCASSVITSGSGGSYNEQFFGPGTRLTVL.

The rearrangement links TRBV27 to TRBJ2-1; TRBD1 matches at 10 bases. Trimming at V came to 8 bases and at J to 4 bases, leaving 8 bases not matched to a gene. CDR1 MNHEY and CDR2 SMNVEV come from the germline V gene (reference sequence). The CDR3 has 15 residues. The CDR3 here is CASRPGQGLYNEQFF. DNA of the CDR3: TGTGCCAGCCGACCGGGACAGGGGCTATACAATGAGCAGTTCTTC.

The chain recombines TRBV29-1 with TRBJ2-2; D call uncertain. The germline gives CDR1 SQVTM, CDR2 ANQGSEA. V lost 0 bases and J 4 bases, leaving 6 bases between the germline ends. There are 13 residues in the CDR3. This CDR3 reads CSVEDQLTGELFF. Written as DNA, the CDR3 is TGCAGCGTTGAAGATCAGCTCACCGGGGAGCTGTTTTTT.

The chain combines TRBV7-9 with TRBJ2-3, with 7 bases lining up with TRBD2. The CDR3 covers 16 residues. CDR1 and CDR2 from the germline V gene are SEHNR and FQNEAQ (reference sequence). Trimming took 5 bases from V and 1 from J; bases not matched to a gene: 9. The CDR3 nucleotides are TGTGCCAGCAGCCCATCAGGACGGGAGGGCACAGATACGCAGTATTTT. It yields the protein CASSPSGREGTDTQYF.

The chain links TRBV7-2 to TRBJ2-1, with 9 nucleotides matching TRBD2. The germline gives CDR1 SGHTA, CDR2 FQGNSA. The CDR3 totals 14 residues. The ends lost 3 bases at V and 8 bases at J; junction bases unmatched: 5. In DNA form, the CDR3 reads TGTGCCAGCAGCTTTCTTAGCGGGAGCGATGAGCAGTTCTTC. Translation: CASSFLSGSDEQFF.

The chain carries TRBV19 and TRBJ2-2; D remains ambiguous. The CDR3 loop spans 13 amino acids. V was cut by 3 bases and J by 4 bases, with 6 bases left in between. Germline loops: CDR1 LNHDA, CDR2 SQIVND (reference sequence). The CDR3 region is CASSIAATGELFF. The CDR3 nucleotides are TGTGCCAGTAGTATCGCCGCCACCGGGGAGCTGTTTTTT. Using reference TRBV19 and TRBJ2-2 for the parts outside the CDR3, the full variable domain is DGGITQSPKYLFRKEGQNVTLSCEQNLNHDAMYWYRQDPGQGLRLIYYSQIVNDFQKGDIAEGYSVSREKKESFPLTVTSAQKNPTAFYLCASSIAATGELFFGEGSRLTVL.

The chain links TRBV4-1 to TRBJ2-7, with TRBD2 matching 9 bases. This CDR3 is 17 amino acids long. With V trimmed by 1 base and J by 4 bases, 11 bases remained unmatched. Germline CDR1 and CDR2: MGHRA and YSYEKL. The chain's CDR3 is CASSQVISGSFIYEQYF. CDR3 nucleotides: TGCGCCAGCAGCCAAGTGATTAGCGGGAGCTTTATATACGAGCAGTACTTC.

This clone was seen more than once but under ten times. The chain links TRBV14 to TRBJ1-2, with TRBD1 matching over 8 bases. The V segment lost 4 bases and the J segment 7 bases; nucleotides outside the gene matches: 11. Germline CDR1 and CDR2: SGHDN and FVKESK. There are 15 residues in the CDR3. CDR3 region: CASSRKGQVEGGYTF. Here the CDR3 DNA reads TGTGCCAGCAGCCGGAAGGGACAGGTAGAGGGTGGCTACACCTTC.

The chain employs TRBV15 and TRBJ2-3; 10 bases are a match to TRBD1. This CDR3 spans 16 amino acids. Germline CDR1 is LNHNV and CDR2 is YYDKDF (reference sequence). The V gene end was trimmed by 3 bases and the J gene end by 4 bases; junction bases not matched to a gene: 7. DNA of the CDR3: TGTGCCACCAGCAGTAAACCGGGACAGGGGTCAGATACGCAGTATTTT. Its protein is CATSSKPGQGSDTQYF.

This chain uses TRBV6-6 with TRBJ1-4, with a weak D call TRBD1 (5 bases). The CDR3 spans 15 residues. The V end was cut by 0 bases, the J end by 7 bases, with 12 bases between. Germline CDR1 is MNHNY and CDR2 is SVGAGI (reference sequence). CDR3 sequence reads: CASSYSRGGGEKLFF. In DNA form, the CDR3 reads TGTGCCAGCAGTTACTCTCGGGGGGGTGGTGAAAAACTGTTTTTT.

The chain is built from TRBV28 and TRBJ1-1; TRBD1 agrees at 10 bases. The CDR3 contains 15 residues. Germline assignment: CDR1 MDHEN and CDR2 SYDVKM. With 6 bases clipped from V and 1 base from J, the junction kept 5 bases outside the gene matches. The CDR3 nucleotides read TGTGCCAGCAGCCCCAGGACAGGGGGGAACACTGAAGCTTTCTTT. Its protein product is CASSPRTGGNTEAFF.

The chain carries TRBV27 and TRBJ2-1, with a possible D match to TRBD2 (6 bases). Trimming cost V 3 bases and J 5 bases, with 8 bases left between them. CDR1 MNHEY and CDR2 SMNVEV come from the germline V gene (reference sequence). The CDR3 loop spans 13 amino acids. The CDR3: CASSLRENNEQFF. The CDR3 DNA is TGTGCCAGCAGTTTGCGGGAAAACAATGAGCAGTTCTTC.

Comments on this clone: The same CDR3 can be traced to other DNA sequences in this sample. The gene calls are TRBV5-6 and TRBJ2-7; 12 bases agree with TRBD2. Germline CDR1 SGHDT, CDR2 YYEEEE. CDR3 length: 15 amino acids. V lost 4 bases, J lost 2 bases, and 4 bases stayed unmatched. CDR3 region: CASSLLAGGPYEQYF. The CDR3, as DNA: TGTGCCAGCAGCCTTCTAGCGGGAGGGCCCTACGAGCAGTACTTC.

CDR3 in DNA: TGTGCCTGGAGTCCGGGGTTTACAGATACGCAGTATTTT. Its translation is CAWSPGFTDTQYF. The chain links TRBV30 to TRBJ2-3; the D gene is possibly TRBD2 (5 bases). The CDR3 totals 13 residues. Between the trimmed V and J ends, which lost 2 bases and 3 bases, there was a span of 9 bases. Germline CDR1 GTSNPN, CDR2 SVGIG (reference sequence).

The V call is TRBV27, the J call TRBJ2-1, with D tentatively TRBD1 (5 bases). The CDR3 has 14 residues. Germline loops: CDR1 MNHEY, CDR2 SMNVEV (reference sequence). Deletions cut 4 bases from V and 4 bases from J, with 11 bases between. CDR3 nucleotide sequence: TGTGCCAGCAGTTCAGGGCCTGGTTACAATGAGCAGTTCTTC. Protein: CASSSGPGYNEQFF.

This clone showed up just once. This chain links TRBV5-1 with TRBJ2-3; 7 nucleotides align to TRBD2. The CDR3 loop spans 16 amino acids. Germline CDR1 SGHRS, CDR2 YFSETQ. The V segment lost 0 bases and the J segment 4 bases; nucleotides outside the gene matches: 8. CDR3 sequence (DNA): TGCGCCAGCAGCTTGGTGGTGACTAGCCTCCCAGATACGCAGTATTTT. It specifies CASSLVVTSLPDTQYF.

This chain connects TRBV19 to TRBJ1-1, with no clear D. The V gene lost 5 bases and the J gene lost 1 base, with 8 bases spanning the gap. This CDR3 spans 13 amino acids. Germline V CDR1 and CDR2: LNHDA, SQIVND (reference sequence). CDR3 nucleotide sequence: TGTGCCAGTAGTCCCGACGGGAACACTGAAGCTTTCTTT. As protein: CASSPDGNTEAFF.

This chain links TRBV7-9 with TRBJ2-3, with 8 bases identical to TRBD2. The CDR3 is 17 residues long. V lost 4 bases and J lost 10; bases outside the gene matches: 19. The germline V gene has CDR1 SEHNR and CDR2 FQNEAQ (reference sequence). The DNA for the CDR3 is TGTGCCAGCAGCTACCTGGGTGTTCCGGGACTAGAGGAAGCGCAGTATTTT. It specifies CASSYLGVPGLEEAQYF. The whole variable domain, remainder taken from reference TRBV7-9 and TRBJ2-3, is DTGVSQNPRHKITKRGQNVTFRCDPISEHNRLYWYRQTLGQGPEFLTYFQNEAQLEKSRLLSDRFSAERPKGSFSTLEIQRTEQGDSAMYLCASSYLGVPGLEEAQYFGPGTRLTVL.

The chain combines TRBV27 with TRBJ2-1; tentative D call: TRBD2 (6 bases). The CDR3 spans 16 residues. The V end was cut by 5 bases, the J end by 0 bases, with 14 bases between. CDR1 is MNHEY, CDR2 SMNVEV, per germline (reference sequence). DNA for the CDR3: TGTGCCAGCAGTAACCGGGACGGGAGCTCCTACAATGAGCAGTTCTTC. Amino acid sequence: CASSNRDGSSYNEQFF.

The chain recombines TRBV6-1 with TRBJ1-4, with D possibly TRBD1 on 5 matching bases. Germline-derived CDR1 and CDR2 are MNHNS and SASEGT. The CDR3 consists of 14 residues. V was clipped by 7 bases and J by 4 bases, with 13 bases between them. The CDR3, as DNA: TGTGCCAGCAAACCGGACATTATTAATGAAAAACTGTTTTTT. Its protein is CASKPDIINEKLFF.

The V call is TRBV7-2, the J call TRBJ2-7; 7 nucleotides match TRBD1. Trimming at V came to 5 bases and at J to 2 bases, leaving 3 bases not matched to a gene. This CDR3 contains 13 residues. The germline V gene encodes CDR1 SGHTA and CDR2 FQGNSA. CDR3 residues: CASSRDSPYEQYF. CDR3 DNA sequence: TGTGCCAGCAGCAGGGACAGCCCCTACGAGCAGTACTTC.

The genes are TRBV5-1 and TRBJ1-2; D gene ambiguous. V lost 2 bases, J lost 2 bases, and 19 bases lay in between. CDR3 length: 17 amino acids. The germline V gene has CDR1 SGHRS and CDR2 YFSETQ. The CDR3 sequence is CASSFEPRTDLNYGYTF. In nucleotides, the CDR3 is TGCGCCAGCAGCTTCGAACCCCGGACGGACTTAAACTATGGCTACACCTTC.

In its sample, this clone was seen a few times. The chain uses TRBV10-2 and TRBJ1-5; no definite D call. This CDR3 comprises 15 residues. Germline V CDR1 and CDR2: WSHSY, SAAADI. V was cut by 3 bases and J by 6 bases, with 15 bases left in between. The CDR3 nucleotides read TGCGCCAGCAGTGACGATGGATCTCGGGGTCAGCCCCAGCATTTT. It encodes CASSDDGSRGQPQHF.

V usage is TRBV28 and J usage is TRBJ1-1; D is ambiguous. This CDR3 contains 15 residues. The germline V gene has CDR1 MDHEN and CDR2 SYDVKM. The V end lost 4 bases, the J end lost 2 bases, and 14 bases lay between the germline ends. The CDR3 bases are TGTGCCAGCAGTTCACCTATAATCTTTAACACTGAAGCTTTCTTT. Translating gives CASSSPIIFNTEAFF.

The table lists this clone with a count of one. This sequence joins TRBV7-2 and TRBJ2-7; D is unclear. This CDR3 contains 14 residues. The germline V and J ends were trimmed by 1 base and 6 bases, with 13 bases remaining between them. Germline CDR1 reads SGHTA; CDR2 reads FQGNSA. CDR3: CASSLGGPLFEQYF. CDR3 DNA: TGTGCCAGCAGCTTAGGAGGACCACTTTTCGAGCAGTACTTC.

This rearrangement joins TRBV2 to TRBJ2-2; D is tentatively TRBD1 or TRBD2 (5 bases each). The CDR3 spans 14 residues. The germline V gene has CDR1 SNHLY and CDR2 FYNNEI. V lost 4 bases to trimming and J lost 3 bases, with 9 bases between them. CDR3 nucleotide sequence: TGTGCCAGCAGTGTACGAGGGGACACCGGGGAGCTGTTTTTT. It specifies CASSVRGDTGELFF.

The chain recombines TRBV6-6 with TRBJ2-7; TRBD2 matches 8 bases. V shed 6 bases, J shed 4 bases, and the junction held 14 bases outside the gene matches. CDR3 length: 16 residues. Germline CDR1 MNHNY, CDR2 SVGAGI (reference sequence). CDR3 sequence: CASRGVAGGPPYEQYF. In DNA, the CDR3 is TGTGCCAGCAGGGGGGTGGCGGGAGGCCCTCCTTACGAGCAGTACTTC.